This paragraph reports one T cell receptor (beta chain). Unique-molecular-identifier-tagged TCR beta cDNA libraries were used. TCRdb reprocessed the PCR reads with MiXCR, giving one entry per CDR3 protein. The data contain 150,000 to 200,000 distinct CDR3 sequences, around 36% of them singletons. The source of the sample is a study of post-analysis software for immune sequencing data. J was trimmed by 7 bases and V by 4 bases; bases with no gene match: 14. The CDR3 totals 19 residues. Germline V gene lookup returns CDR1 SGDLS and CDR2 YYNGEE. This specimen consisted of blood, obtained after autologous hematopoietic stem cell transplantation. The V gene is TRBV9, the J gene TRBJ2-1; 16 positions match TRBD2. The TCR was taken from a girl aged 5-17 years with multiple sclerosis. CDR3 amino acids: CASSPMGLAGGPIINEQFF. The CDR3 DNA sequence: TGTGCCAGCAGCCCCATGGGACTAGCGGGAGGGCCAATAATTAATGAGCAGTTCTTC.